Listed here are 19 T cell receptor beta chains from one sample, sequenced in a study of T cell responses to AZD1222 COVID-19 vaccine. Method: immunoSEQ multiplex PCR; TCRdb's copy keeps in-frame clones and lacks some. Of approximately 100,000 clones in the sample, 87% are singletons; the top ten hold approximately 3%. Sequenced material: peripheral blood, taken on day 0 of AZD1222 vaccination. The origin of the receptors is an adult in good health.

The rearrangement uses TRBV10-3 and TRBJ2-5, with D possibly being TRBD1 (5 bases). The length of the CDR3 is 13 residues. Germline-derived CDR1 and CDR2 are ENHRY and SYGVKD. Trimming left V 5 bases short and J 6 bases short, with 13 bases between. The CDR3 loop is CAISPGGAQTQYF. DNA for the CDR3: TGTGCCATCAGTCCAGGTGGGGCCCAGACCCAGTACTTC.

The CDR3 loop reads CASSSSHEPPLHF. DNA for the CDR3: TGTGCCAGCAGCTCCTCACATGAACCACCCCTCCACTTT. The chain is built from TRBV12-3 or TRBV12-4 and TRBJ1-6, with no clear D. The CDR3 length is 13 residues. Trimming stripped 6 bases from V and 11 bases from J, with 14 bases between.

This clone has just a few counts. The gene calls are TRBV29-1 and TRBJ2-1, with D perhaps assigned TRBD1 or TRBD2 (6 bases each). Trimming took 2 bases from V and 2 from J, leaving 16 bases between them. Germline CDR1 is SQVTM and CDR2 is ANQGSEA. The CDR3 is 16 amino acids. This chain's CDR3 is CSVERVTGAAYNEQFF. The CDR3 DNA follows: TGCAGCGTTGAAAGGGTTACGGGGGCAGCCTACAATGAGCAGTTCTTC.

This chain links TRBV5-8 with TRBJ2-1; D is undetermined. Germline V gene sequence: CDR1 SGHTS, CDR2 YDEGEE. The germline V and J ends were trimmed by 5 bases and 12 bases, with 15 bases remaining between them. The CDR3 spans 12 residues. The CDR3 spells CASSLGRKGQFF. In nucleotides, the CDR3 is TGTGCCAGCAGTTTAGGGCGTAAGGGGCAGTTCTTC.

This chain links TRBV19 with TRBJ2-1, with D perhaps matching TRBD2 (6 bases). V lost 3 bases and J 2 bases, leaving 11 bases between the germline ends. In germline, CDR1 is LNHDA, CDR2 SQIVND (reference sequence). This CDR3 region has 15 residues. The CDR3 here is CASSMGGATYNEQFF. The CDR3 nucleotides read TGTGCCAGTAGTATGGGCGGGGCTACCTACAATGAGCAGTTCTTC. The full variable domain, its missing parts supplied by reference TRBV19 and TRBJ2-1, is DGGITQSPKYLFRKEGQNVTLSCEQNLNHDAMYWYRQDPGQGLRLIYYSQIVNDFQKGDIAEGYSVSREKKESFPLTVTSAQKNPTAFYLCASSMGGATYNEQFFGPGTRLTVL.

To note about this clone: Mismatch with germline at one junction end may stem from a read error. The chain combines TRBV6-2 or TRBV6-3 with TRBJ1-5, with 8 bases identical to TRBD1. Germline V gene lookup returns CDR1 MNHEY and CDR2 SVGEGT. The CDR3 spans 14 residues. CDR3 sequence reads: CASSPDRGNQPQHF. The CDR3 bases are TGTGCCAGCAGCCCAGACAGGGGCAACCAGCCCCAGCATTTT.

V and J are TRBV4-3 and TRBJ2-3; D tentatively fits TRBD1 or TRBD2 (6 bases each). The CDR3 loop spans 17 amino acids. Germline assignment: CDR1 LGHNA and CDR2 YSLEER. Trimming took 0 bases from V and 2 from J, leaving 15 bases between them. The CDR3 DNA is TGCGCCAGCAGCCAAGACATTGACGGGGGCGCCACAGATACGCAGTATTTT. This codes for CASSQDIDGGATDTQYF.

This clone was seen just once. The rearrangement uses TRBV4-2 and TRBJ1-4; no definite D call. The CDR3 has 13 residues. Germline V lookup: CDR1 LGHNA, CDR2 YNFKEQ. The V end lost 2 bases, the J end lost 5 bases, and 6 bases lay between the germline ends. The CDR3 nucleotides read TGTGCCAGCAGCCAAACTGGGAATGAAAAACTGTTTTTT. It yields the protein CASSQTGNEKLFF.

V and J are TRBV4-3 and TRBJ1-2; D perhaps matches TRBD1 (5 bases). The CDR3 loop spans 12 amino acids. Per germline, CDR1 LGHNA and CDR2 YSLEER. Deletions cut 1 base from V and 8 bases from J, with 8 bases between. CDR3 protein: CASSQGQTGYTF. The CDR3 nucleotides read TGCGCCAGCAGCCAAGGACAGACCGGCTACACCTTC.

V is TRBV29-1 and J is TRBJ1-1, with 8 bases fitting TRBD1. V was pared by 7 bases and J by 4 bases, with 8 bases of the junction left unmatched. Germline V CDR1 and CDR2: SQVTM, ANQGSEA. The CDR3 consists of 13 residues. CDR3 in amino acids: CSANQGAGTEAFF. The DNA of the CDR3 is TGCAGCGCAAACCAGGGGGCGGGCACTGAAGCTTTCTTT.

V gene TRBV2 combines with J gene TRBJ1-2, with TRBD1 matching 8 bases. V trimming: 6 bases; J trimming: 0 bases; junction bases outside the gene matches: 12. CDR1 is SNHLY, CDR2 FYNNEI, per germline. The CDR3 sequence is 17 residues long. The CDR3: CASRPTTGDVTNYGYTF. The CDR3 DNA sequence: TGTGCCAGCAGACCTACGACAGGGGATGTTACTAACTATGGCTACACCTTC.

V gene TRBV5-5 combines with J gene TRBJ2-2; D might be TRBD2 (5 bases). CDR1 is SGHKS and CDR2 is YYEKEE in the germline V gene (reference sequence). The CDR3 loop spans 17 amino acids. V was trimmed by 0 bases and J by 4 bases, leaving 16 bases between them. Here the CDR3 reads CASSLVAVTGITGELFF. CDR3 bases: TGTGCCAGCAGCTTGGTCGCAGTTACGGGAATCACCGGGGAGCTGTTTTTT.

The genes are TRBV7-2 and TRBJ2-1, with 12 bases fitting TRBD2. The V gene's germline CDR1 is SGHTA and CDR2 FQGNSA. With V trimmed by 4 bases and J by 6 bases, 1 base remained unmatched. The CDR3 runs to 14 residues. The CDR3 bases are TGTGCCAGCAGCTCTAGCGGGGGGGCCAATGAGCAGTTCTTC. It encodes CASSSSGGANEQFF.

The genes are TRBV5-4 and TRBJ1-1, with D possibly TRBD1 on 5 matching bases. The V end lost 2 bases, the J end lost 7 bases, and 21 bases lay between the germline ends. CDR1 is SGHNT, CDR2 YYREEE, per germline (reference sequence). The CDR3 covers 16 residues. Written as DNA, the CDR3 is TGTGCCAGCAGCTTTAATGTTGGACCAGGGAGCATTGAAGCTTTCTTT. Translation: CASSFNVGPGSIEAFF.

The V call is TRBV28, the J call TRBJ1-5; 9 positions match TRBD1. CDR3 size: 14 residues. V gave up 10 bases and J gave up 3 bases; unmatched junction bases: 7. CDR1 MDHEN and CDR2 SYDVKM come from the germline V gene. CDR3 DNA sequence: TGTGCCACCCACGGGACAGGGATCAATCAGCCCCAGCATTTT. Protein product: CATHGTGINQPQHF.

This clone was counted once. The chain combines TRBV28 with TRBJ1-1; no definite D call. The germline V gene encodes CDR1 MDHEN and CDR2 SYDVKM. V was clipped by 2 bases and J by 8 bases, with 12 bases between them. The CDR3 is made up of 13 amino acids. CDR3 in DNA: TGTGCCAGCAGTTTACCGGGGTTCGGGGAAGCTTTCTTT. Its translation is CASSLPGFGEAFF.

The chain joins TRBV2 to TRBJ2-3; 9 bases are shared with TRBD1. This CDR3 is built from 19 residues. J was trimmed by 0 bases and V by 6 bases; bases with no gene match: 16. Per germline, CDR1 SNHLY and CDR2 FYNNEI. The CDR3 loop reads CASRYSAGTGFLSTDTQYF. Here the CDR3 DNA reads TGTGCCAGCAGGTACAGCGCCGGGACAGGGTTTCTAAGCACAGATACGCAGTATTTT.

This rearrangement joins TRBV6-6 to TRBJ1-5, with 10 nucleotides matching TRBD1. Trimming at V came to 4 bases and at J to 2 bases, leaving 2 bases not matched to a gene. The CDR3 spans 15 residues. Germline CDR1 reads MNHNY; CDR2 reads SVGAGI (reference sequence). The CDR3 sequence is CASSWDRGGNQPQHF. DNA for the CDR3: TGTGCCAGCAGTTGGGACAGGGGAGGCAATCAGCCCCAGCATTTT.

This chain uses TRBV9 with TRBJ2-1; D uncertain. This CDR3 contains 14 residues. Trimming cost V 4 bases and J 5 bases, with 13 bases left between them. Germline V gene sequence: CDR1 SGDLS, CDR2 YYNGEE. CDR3 DNA: TGTGCCAGCAGCCCCCGGTTCGAACACAATGAGCAGTTCTTC. Translation: CASSPRFEHNEQFF.